A single TCR beta chain is shown here with its context. The data originate from a study of blood T cell repertoires in COVID-19. Whole-study context: Donors in the United States, Italy and Spain gave samples during acute or convalescent COVID-19. Sample material is recorded as cDNA or gDNA derived from T cells, B-cell-depleted T cells, or PBMCs.

In the authors' methods: Estimation of nucleated cell counts was performed using reference gene primer amplification. The table came from immunoSEQ multiplex PCR; TCRdb's copy has only in-frame clones and leaves some out. The D gene and trimming were derived from the DNA, and the V and J assignments and clone size from that table. The sample lists about 35,000 clones; more than 75% were seen once. Unmatched junction bases numbered 13, after V lost 6 bases and J lost 5 bases. Germline CDR1 is MDHEN and CDR2 is SYDVKM. The CDR3 length is 16 residues. Sequenced: peripheral blood. This clonotype was obtained from a man older than 75 with active COVID-19. The chain recombines TRBV28 with TRBJ2-3; 8 bases align to TRBD2. The CDR3 loop reads CASSGTSGSGRDTQYF. In DNA, the CDR3 is TGTGCCAGCAGCGGAACCAGCGGGAGTGGGAGAGATACGCAGTATTTT.